The 26 T cell receptor beta chains in this list originate from one sample, sequenced in a study of T-cell memory formation after mild COVID-19. In TCRdb, the 5' RACE reads were re-called with MiXCR into one record per CDR3 protein. The sample yields under 300,000 distinct CDR3 sequences, under 8.5% seen once. Specimen: PBMCs or a T cell subset sorted from them (not recorded which). These receptors all come from a man in his late teens or twenties who had mild COVID-19 (a few samples of this study predate the infection). Cell type and time point are not known.

This clonotype was found a few times. The chain couples TRBV7-3 to TRBJ2-3, with 7 bases that match TRBD1. CDR3 length: 16 residues. The V and J ends lost 5 bases and 1 base, in that order; junction bases with no gene match: 9. Germline CDR1 reads SGHTA; CDR2 reads FQGTGA. CDR3 bases: TGTGCCAGCAGCCTACAGGGGTTAGGGGGCACAGATACGCAGTATTTT. It is translated as CASSLQGLGGTDTQYF. Using reference TRBV7-3 and TRBJ2-3 for the parts outside the CDR3, the full variable domain is GAGVSQTPSNKVTEKGKYVELRCDPISGHTALYWYRQSLGQGPEFLIYFQGTGAADDSGLPNDRFFAVRPEGSVSTLKIQRTERGDSAVYLCASSLQGLGGTDTQYFGPGTRLTVL.

This clonotype was counted ten times or more. The chain joins TRBV5-1 to TRBJ1-2; 12 bases map to TRBD1. Germline CDR1 and CDR2: SGHRS and YFSETQ. The CDR3 totals 16 residues. Germline trimming cut 4 bases from V and 6 bases from J; bases unmatched to any gene: 10. DNA for the CDR3: TGCGCCAGCAGCCAGACCGGGACAGGGGGCGCGCATGGCTACACCTTC. It specifies CASSQTGTGGAHGYTF. Full variable domain (missing parts from reference TRBV5-1 and TRBJ1-2): KAGVTQTPRYLIKTRGQQVTLSCSPISGHRSVSWYQQTPGQGLQFLFEYFSETQRNKGNFPGRFSGRQFSNSRSEMNVSTLELGDSALYLCASSQTGTGGAHGYTFGSGTRLTVV.

This clonotype was seen many times. V and J are TRBV3-1 and TRBJ1-3; tentatively, D is TRBD1 (5 bases). CDR3 size: 14 residues. V was pared by 0 bases and J by 6 bases, with 9 bases between. CDR1 is LGHDT, CDR2 YNNKEL, per germline (reference sequence). The CDR3 loop reads CASSQDSGVNTIYF. Written as DNA, the CDR3 is TGTGCCAGCAGCCAAGATTCGGGGGTAAACACCATATATTTT.

This rearrangement joins TRBV19 to TRBJ2-5; tentative D call: TRBD2 (6 bases). The germline V gene has CDR1 LNHDA and CDR2 SQIVND (reference sequence). V lost 3 bases and J 3 bases, leaving 8 bases between the germline ends. The CDR3 runs 13 residues. CDR3 protein: CASSIGGKETQYF. CDR3 nucleotides: TGTGCCAGTAGTATCGGGGGAAAAGAGACCCAGTACTTC.

This clonotype came up many times. This CDR3 is CASSETSGGGKGEQFF. For the CDR3, the DNA is TGTGCCAGCAGTGAGACTAGCGGGGGTGGTAAGGGTGAGCAGTTCTTC. The chain couples TRBV6-1 to TRBJ2-1, with 12 nucleotides matching TRBD2. V was clipped by 3 bases and J by 9 bases; unmatched bases: 9. The CDR3 is 16 residues long. CDR1 is MNHNS and CDR2 is SASEGT in the germline V gene.

The chain links TRBV4-2 to TRBJ1-5; D not certain. V lost 0 bases and J lost 6, with 15 bases in between. There are 16 residues in the CDR3. Germline V gives CDR1 LGHNA, CDR2 YNFKEQ. The CDR3 nucleotides read TGTGCCAGCAGCCAAGAATGGCGGACGGGCGGTCAGCCCCAGCATTTT. Protein sequence: CASSQEWRTGGQPQHF.

This clonotype was observed a few times. The V call is TRBV7-9, the J call TRBJ2-5; TRBD1 aligns across 7 bases. With V trimmed by 2 bases and J by 3 bases, 6 bases remained unmatched. There are 15 residues in the CDR3. CDR1 and CDR2 (germline): SEHNR, FQNEAQ (reference sequence). As DNA, the CDR3 is TGTGCCAGCAGCTTACTCGGGACAGCTGAAGAGACCCAGTACTTC. It translates to CASSLLGTAEETQYF.

J is TRBJ2-7 and V is TRBV3-1, with a weak D call TRBD1 (6 bases). The CDR3 has 15 amino acids. Germline-derived CDR1 and CDR2 are LGHDT and YNNKEL (reference sequence). V lost 3 bases and J lost 0, with 12 bases in between. The CDR3 DNA is TGTGCCAGCAGCCACCGGACAGCTAGCTCCTACGAGCAGTACTTC. Translating it yields CASSHRTASSYEQYF.

V and J are TRBV19 and TRBJ1-1; D may be TRBD1 (5 bases). The length of the CDR3 is 14 residues. The V end lost 6 bases, the J end lost 6 bases, and 17 bases lay between the germline ends. In germline, CDR1 is LNHDA, CDR2 SQIVND (reference sequence). This CDR3 is CASRIYALGAEAFF. CDR3 DNA: TGTGCCAGTAGGATCTATGCATTGGGGGCTGAAGCTTTCTTT.

In this sample, this clonotype turned up many times. This chain connects TRBV4-1 to TRBJ2-7, with D maybe TRBD2 (6 bases). Trimming removed 4 bases at V and 4 bases at J, with 20 bases between. This CDR3 has 16 residues. In germline, CDR1 is MGHRA, CDR2 YSYEKL. The CDR3 coding sequence is TGCGCCAGCAGCCGGTCGGGACTGCTTCTCCCTTACGAGCAGTACTTC. This translates into CASSRSGLLLPYEQYF.

This clonotype was picked up many times. This chain connects TRBV7-2 to TRBJ2-5; D is possibly TRBD1 or TRBD2 (6 bases each). The CDR3 spans 15 residues. Germline loops: CDR1 SGHTA, CDR2 FQGNSA. V lost 5 bases and J lost 5, with 18 bases in between. CDR3 amino acids: CASSRRGGDEETQYF. The CDR3 region has the DNA TGTGCCAGCAGCCGCAGGGGCGGGGATGAGGAGACCCAGTACTTC.

The sample holds many counts of this clonotype. The gene calls are TRBV5-1 and TRBJ2-6; D is possibly TRBD1 (6 bases). V gave up 0 bases and J gave up 2 bases, with 12 bases separating them. The CDR3 length is 17 residues. The germline V gene has CDR1 SGHRS and CDR2 YFSETQ. The CDR3 loop reads CASSLGGQGAGANVLTF. CDR3 nucleotide sequence: TGCGCCAGCAGCTTGGGGGGGCAAGGAGCTGGGGCCAACGTCCTGACTTTC.

This rearrangement joins TRBV7-2 to TRBJ2-3; TRBD1 agrees at 8 bases. The CDR3 is 16 amino acids. CDR1 is SGHTA and CDR2 is FQGNSA in the germline V gene. Trimming cost V 5 bases and J 4 bases; bases outside gene matches: 11. The CDR3 DNA sequence: TGTGCCAGCAGCAGGCAGACAGGGGTGCGTTCAGATACGCAGTATTTT. Its translation is CASSRQTGVRSDTQYF.

This clonotype was picked up a small number of times. V and J are TRBV5-1 and TRBJ2-5; D is uncertain. The germline CDR1 and CDR2 sequences are SGHRS and YFSETQ. The CDR3 contains 16 residues. Between the trimmed V and J ends, which lost 0 bases and 4 bases, there was a span of 16 bases. CDR3 amino acids: CASSLVSRQYLETQYF. For the CDR3, the DNA is TGCGCCAGCAGCTTGGTCAGTCGACAATATTTAGAGACCCAGTACTTC.

This clonotype occurred many times. The chain carries TRBV15 and TRBJ1-2; D ambiguous. Germline CDR1 and CDR2: LNHNV and YYDKDF (reference sequence). The CDR3 length is 13 residues. The V gene lost 0 bases and the J gene lost 8 bases, with 10 bases spanning the gap. The CDR3 reads CATSRDKNSGYTF. CDR3 bases: TGTGCCACCAGCAGAGATAAGAATTCCGGCTACACCTTC.

This clonotype was counted many times. The chain links TRBV12-3 or TRBV12-4 to TRBJ1-2; TRBD1 is a possible D gene (6 bases). The CDR3 spans 13 residues. Trimming pared 7 bases from V and 8 bases from J, leaving 17 bases between. The CDR3 loop is CASTITQGLGYTF. The CDR3 DNA is TGTGCCAGCACCATTACACAGGGCCTGGGCTACACCTTC.

The chain recombines TRBV12-3 or TRBV12-4 with TRBJ1-3; D perhaps matches TRBD1 (5 bases). V was pared by 6 bases and J by 4 bases, with 16 bases between. The CDR3 spans 15 residues. DNA of the CDR3: TGTGCCAGCAGCGAACAGGCAGTCGCAGGAAACACCATATATTTT. Translated: CASSEQAVAGNTIYF.

This clonotype turned up a few times. The genes are TRBV7-9 and TRBJ2-5, with 11 positions matching TRBD1. CDR3 size: 14 residues. With V trimmed by 4 bases and J by 5 bases, 3 bases remained unmatched. In germline, CDR1 is SEHNR, CDR2 FQNEAQ (reference sequence). The DNA for the CDR3 is TGTGCCAGCAGCTGGACAGGGGGCCGGGAGACCCAGTACTTC. It codes for CASSWTGGRETQYF.

This chain joins TRBV6-5 and TRBJ2-3, with TRBD1 as a possible D gene (5 bases). The CDR3 covers 16 residues. Germline V gene lookup returns CDR1 MNHEY and CDR2 SVGAGI. V lost 7 bases and J lost 4, with 21 bases in between. The CDR3, as DNA: TGTGCCAGCAAAAGGGGCTCAGGAGACCGGGCAGATACGCAGTATTTT. It codes for CASKRGSGDRADTQYF.

There are many counts of this clonotype. V is TRBV4-3 and J is TRBJ2-2, with D perhaps assigned TRBD1 or TRBD2 (7 bases each). Germline values: CDR1 LGHNA, CDR2 YSLEER. V was clipped by 8 bases and J by 5 bases, with 18 bases between them. The CDR3 runs to 15 residues. CDR3 DNA: TGCGCCAGCTGTCCCCAGGGGGGAGGGACCGGGGAGCTGTTTTTT. This sequence encodes CASCPQGGGTGELFF.

This clonotype was observed many times. The chain couples TRBV9 to TRBJ1-2; 9 nucleotides match TRBD1. V trimming: 3 bases; J trimming: 5 bases; junction bases outside the gene matches: 8. The CDR3 spans 15 residues. Looked up from germline, CDR1 is SGDLS and CDR2 is YYNGEE. CDR3 region: CASSAGTGNLYGYTF. The CDR3 region has the DNA TGTGCCAGCAGCGCCGGGACAGGGAATCTTTATGGCTACACCTTC.

This clonotype was counted a few times. The rearrangement links TRBV6-6 to TRBJ2-3; the match to TRBD1 covers 7 bases. Germline CDR1 reads MNHNY; CDR2 reads SVGAGI (reference sequence). The length of the CDR3 is 17 residues. J was trimmed by 5 bases and V by 7 bases; bases with no gene match: 18. The CDR3 spells CASNDPGQPNDGDTQYF. The CDR3 DNA follows: TGTGCCAGCAACGACCCGGGACAGCCTAATGATGGAGATACGCAGTATTTT.

The J gene is TRBJ2-3, the V gene TRBV5-1; 8 positions agree with TRBD2. CDR1 and CDR2 (germline): SGHRS, YFSETQ. V shed 4 bases and J 1 base; nucleotides not matched to a gene: 5. This CDR3 has 15 residues. The CDR3 spells CASSLPGGGTDTQYF. CDR3 nucleotide sequence: TGCGCCAGCAGCCTCCCGGGGGGGGGCACAGATACGCAGTATTTT.

This clonotype was picked up many times. The rearrangement joins TRBV24-1 to TRBJ2-1, with D tentatively TRBD1 (5 bases). Trimming removed 2 bases from V and 6 bases from J, with 16 bases in between. The CDR3 sequence is 16 residues long. Germline CDR1 KGHDR, CDR2 SFDVKD. The CDR3 protein is CATSDSYRGRGNEQFF. The CDR3 bases are TGTGCCACCAGTGATTCTTATCGAGGAAGGGGCAATGAGCAGTTCTTC.

The genes are TRBV6-5 and TRBJ2-3; 12 nucleotides agree with TRBD1. Germline loops: CDR1 MNHEY, CDR2 SVGAGI. The CDR3 has 17 amino acids. After removal of 6 bases from V and 1 base from J, the junction contained 8 bases not matched to a gene. The CDR3 sequence: CASSTRGTGGRTDTQYF. In DNA form, the CDR3 reads TGTGCCAGCAGCACTAGGGGGACAGGGGGCCGCACAGATACGCAGTATTTT.

This clonotype was detected only a few times. The chain uses TRBV28 and TRBJ2-1; 7 bases agree with TRBD2. Germline loops: CDR1 MDHEN, CDR2 SYDVKM. The CDR3 sequence is 14 residues long. With V trimmed by 7 bases and J by 10 bases, 13 bases remained unmatched. The CDR3 DNA reads TGTGCCAGCACCCCCGGACTAGACATACACGAGCAGTTCTTC. Its protein is CASTPGLDIHEQFF.